This T cell receptor (beta chain) is drawn from a study of T cell responses to AZD1222 COVID-19 vaccine. Study results and limitations: Samples come after the peak T cell response, not at day 14.

Some clones are missing from TCRdb's copy, which holds only in-frame ones; the method was immunoSEQ multiplex PCR. The table includes roughly 120,000 clones, roughly 88% detected once. V dropped 6 bases and J dropped 1 base, with 7 bases sitting between them. The CDR3 length is 12 residues. From germline, CDR1 is SGHRS and CDR2 YFSETQ. About this clone: Antigen unknown.

The sequences come from peripheral blood, collected on day 0 of AZD1222 vaccination. The origin of this receptor is an adult in good health. The chain links TRBV5-1 to TRBJ1-1; D not certain. The CDR3 bases are TGCGCCAGCATCGGCAAGAACACTGAAGCTTTCTTT. Amino acids: CASIGKNTEAFF.